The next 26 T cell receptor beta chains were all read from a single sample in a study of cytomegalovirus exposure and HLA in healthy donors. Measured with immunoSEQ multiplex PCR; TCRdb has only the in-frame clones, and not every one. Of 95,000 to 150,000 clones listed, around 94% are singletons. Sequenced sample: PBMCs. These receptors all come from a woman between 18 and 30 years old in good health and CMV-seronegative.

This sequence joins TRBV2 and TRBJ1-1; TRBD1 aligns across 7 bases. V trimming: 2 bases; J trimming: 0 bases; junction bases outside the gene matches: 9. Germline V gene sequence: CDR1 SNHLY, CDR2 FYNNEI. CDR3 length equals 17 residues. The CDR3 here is CASSERTGPPLNTEAFF. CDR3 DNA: TGTGCCAGCAGTGAAAGGACAGGCCCACCTCTGAACACTGAAGCTTTCTTT.

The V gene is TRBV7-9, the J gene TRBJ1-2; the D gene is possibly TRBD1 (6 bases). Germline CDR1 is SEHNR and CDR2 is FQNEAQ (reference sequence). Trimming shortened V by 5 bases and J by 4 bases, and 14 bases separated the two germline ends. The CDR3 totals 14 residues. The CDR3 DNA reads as TGTGCCAGCAGCCAGGGGTGGGGGACCTATGGCTACACCTTC. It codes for CASSQGWGTYGYTF.

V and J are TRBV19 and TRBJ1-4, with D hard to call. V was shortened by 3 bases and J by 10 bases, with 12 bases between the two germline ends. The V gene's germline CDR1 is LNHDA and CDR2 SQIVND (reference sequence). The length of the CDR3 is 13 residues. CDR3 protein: CASSIEAHGKLFF. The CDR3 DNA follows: TGTGCCAGTAGTATTGAGGCCCACGGAAAACTGTTTTTT.

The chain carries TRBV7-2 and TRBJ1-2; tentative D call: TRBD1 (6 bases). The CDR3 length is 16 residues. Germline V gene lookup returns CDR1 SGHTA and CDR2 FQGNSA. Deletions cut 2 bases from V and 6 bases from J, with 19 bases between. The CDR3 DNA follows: TGTGCCAGCAGCTTAAACGCCTTTGCAGGGGTCGATGGCTACACCTTC. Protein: CASSLNAFAGVDGYTF. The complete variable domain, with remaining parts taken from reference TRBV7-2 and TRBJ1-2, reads GAGVSQSPSNKVTEKGKDVELRCDPISGHTALYWYRQSLGQGLEFLIYFQGNSAPDKSGLPSDRFSAERTGGSVSTLTIQRTQQEDSAVYLCASSLNAFAGVDGYTFGSGTRLTVV.

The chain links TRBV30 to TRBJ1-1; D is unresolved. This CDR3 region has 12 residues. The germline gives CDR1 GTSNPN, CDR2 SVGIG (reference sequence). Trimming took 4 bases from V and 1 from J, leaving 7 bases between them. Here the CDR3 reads CAWIWQNTEAFF. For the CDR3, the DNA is TGTGCCTGGATCTGGCAGAACACTGAAGCTTTCTTT.

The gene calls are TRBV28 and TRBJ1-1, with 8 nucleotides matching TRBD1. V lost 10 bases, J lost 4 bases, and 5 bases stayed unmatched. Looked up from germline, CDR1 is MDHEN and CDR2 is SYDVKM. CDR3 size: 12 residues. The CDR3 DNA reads TGTGCCACCGGACAGGGACCCACTGAAGCTTTCTTT. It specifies CATGQGPTEAFF. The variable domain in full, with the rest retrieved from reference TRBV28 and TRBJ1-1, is DVKVTQSSRYLVKRTGEKVFLECVQDMDHENMFWYRQDPGLGLRLIYFSYDVKMKEKGDIPEGYSVSREKKERFSLILESASTNQTSMYLCATGQGPTEAFFGQGTRLTVV.

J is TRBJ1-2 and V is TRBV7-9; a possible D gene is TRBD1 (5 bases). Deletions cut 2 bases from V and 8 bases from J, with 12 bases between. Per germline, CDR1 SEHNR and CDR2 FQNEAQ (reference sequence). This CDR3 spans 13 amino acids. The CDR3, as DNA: TGTGCCAGCAGCTTAACGGGGGAATGGGGCTACACCTTC. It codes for CASSLTGEWGYTF.

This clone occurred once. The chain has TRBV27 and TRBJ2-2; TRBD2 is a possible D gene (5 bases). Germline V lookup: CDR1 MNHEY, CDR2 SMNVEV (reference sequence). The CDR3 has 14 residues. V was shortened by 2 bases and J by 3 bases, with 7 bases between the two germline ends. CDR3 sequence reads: CASSLLGDTGELFF. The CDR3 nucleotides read TGTGCCAGCAGTTTACTGGGAGACACCGGGGAGCTGTTTTTT.

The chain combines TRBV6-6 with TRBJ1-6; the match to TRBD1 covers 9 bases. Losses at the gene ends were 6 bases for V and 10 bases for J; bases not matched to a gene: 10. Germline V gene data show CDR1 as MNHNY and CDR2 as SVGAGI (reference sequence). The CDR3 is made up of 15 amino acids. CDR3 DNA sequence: TGTGCCAGCAGGATAAAGGGACAGGGTGGCTCACCCCTCCACTTT. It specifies CASRIKGQGGSPLHF.

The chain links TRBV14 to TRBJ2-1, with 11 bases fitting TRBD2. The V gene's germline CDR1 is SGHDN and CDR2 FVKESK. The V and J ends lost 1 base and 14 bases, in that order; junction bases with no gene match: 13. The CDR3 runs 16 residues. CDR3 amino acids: CASSQVSSGGPWSKFF. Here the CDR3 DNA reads TGTGCCAGCAGCCAAGTTTCTAGCGGGGGGCCATGGTCTAAGTTCTTC.

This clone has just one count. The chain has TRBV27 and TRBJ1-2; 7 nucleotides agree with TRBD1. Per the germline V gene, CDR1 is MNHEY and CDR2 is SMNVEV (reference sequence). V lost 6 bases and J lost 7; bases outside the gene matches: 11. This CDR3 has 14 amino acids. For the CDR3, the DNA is TGTGCCAGCAGGAAGACAGGGAAGTCTTTTGGCTACACCTTC. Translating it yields CASRKTGKSFGYTF.

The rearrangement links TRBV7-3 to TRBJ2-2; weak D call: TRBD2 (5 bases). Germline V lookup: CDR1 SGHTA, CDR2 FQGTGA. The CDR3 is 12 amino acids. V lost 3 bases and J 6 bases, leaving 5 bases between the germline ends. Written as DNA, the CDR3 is TGTGCCAGCAGCTTCGGGGCCGGGGAGCTGTTTTTT. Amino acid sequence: CASSFGAGELFF.

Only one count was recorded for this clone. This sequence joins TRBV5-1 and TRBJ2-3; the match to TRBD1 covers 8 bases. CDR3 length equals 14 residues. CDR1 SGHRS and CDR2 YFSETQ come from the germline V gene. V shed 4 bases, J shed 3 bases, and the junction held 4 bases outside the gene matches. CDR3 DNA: TGCGCCAGCAGCCAGGGACAGGCTACAGATACGCAGTATTTT. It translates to CASSQGQATDTQYF.

Here the CDR3 reads CASSRGQLAKNIQYF. As DNA, the CDR3 is TGTGCCAGCAGCCGAGGACAGCTAGCCAAAAACATTCAGTACTTC. This chain links TRBV7-9 with TRBJ2-4; tentatively, D is TRBD1 (6 bases). The V end lost 5 bases, the J end lost 0 bases, and 11 bases lay between the germline ends. The CDR3 extends over 15 amino acids. Germline V gene data show CDR1 as SEHNR and CDR2 as FQNEAQ (reference sequence). Combining the CDR3 with reference TRBV7-9 and TRBJ2-4 gives the whole variable domain DTGVSQNPRHKITKRGQNVTFRCDPISEHNRLYWYRQTLGQGPEFLTYFQNEAQLEKSRLLSDRFSAERPKGSFSTLEIQRTEQGDSAMYLCASSRGQLAKNIQYFGAGTRLSVL.

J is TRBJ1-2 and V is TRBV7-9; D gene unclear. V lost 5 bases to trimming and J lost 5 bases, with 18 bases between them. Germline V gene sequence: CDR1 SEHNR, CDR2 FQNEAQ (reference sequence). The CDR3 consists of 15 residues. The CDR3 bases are TGTGCCAGCAGCCAGCAAGGCGGATTTACATATGGCTACACCTTC. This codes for CASSQQGGFTYGYTF.

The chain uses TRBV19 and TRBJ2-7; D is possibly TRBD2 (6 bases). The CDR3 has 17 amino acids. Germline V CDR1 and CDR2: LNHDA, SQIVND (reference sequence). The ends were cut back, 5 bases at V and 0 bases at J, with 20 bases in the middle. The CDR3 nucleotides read TGTGCCAGTAGTTCCTCTCGAACGGGAGTGAGCTCCTACGAGCAGTACTTC. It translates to CASSSSRTGVSSYEQYF.

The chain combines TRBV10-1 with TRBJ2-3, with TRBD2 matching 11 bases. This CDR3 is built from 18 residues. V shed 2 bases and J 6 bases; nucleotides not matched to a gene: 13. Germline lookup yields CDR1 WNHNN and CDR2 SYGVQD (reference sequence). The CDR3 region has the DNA TGCGCCAGCAGTGAGGTTAGCGGGGGGGCAGGACAACAGGATACGCAGTATTTT. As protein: CASSEVSGGAGQQDTQYF.

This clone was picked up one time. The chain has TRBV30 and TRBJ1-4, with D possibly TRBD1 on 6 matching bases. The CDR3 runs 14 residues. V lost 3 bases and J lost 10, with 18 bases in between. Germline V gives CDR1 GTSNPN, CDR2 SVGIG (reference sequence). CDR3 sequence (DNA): TGTGCCTGGAGCCCGGGGGGCTTTTTGGGAAAACTGTTTTTT. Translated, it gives CAWSPGGFLGKLFF.

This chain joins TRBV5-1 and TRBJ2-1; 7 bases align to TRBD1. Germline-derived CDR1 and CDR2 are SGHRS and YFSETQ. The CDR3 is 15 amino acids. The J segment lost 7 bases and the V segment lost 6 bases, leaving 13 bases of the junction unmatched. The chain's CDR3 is CASTPGGPHTNEQFF. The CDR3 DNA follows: TGCGCCAGCACCCCAGGGGGACCGCACACAAATGAGCAGTTCTTC.

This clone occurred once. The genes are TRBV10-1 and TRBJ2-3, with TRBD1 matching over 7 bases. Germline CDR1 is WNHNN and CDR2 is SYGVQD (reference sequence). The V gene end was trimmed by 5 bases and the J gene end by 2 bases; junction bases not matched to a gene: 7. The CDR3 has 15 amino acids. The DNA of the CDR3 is TGCGCCAGCAGTAACAGGGGAGACCCCACAGATACGCAGTATTTT. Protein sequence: CASSNRGDPTDTQYF.

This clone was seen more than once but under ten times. Here the CDR3 DNA reads TGTGCCAGCAGTGGGAGGACAGGTGGATCTGGGGCCAACGTCCTGACTTTC. It is translated as CASSGRTGGSGANVLTF. The rearrangement uses TRBV2 and TRBJ2-6, with TRBD1 matching over 7 bases. The V gene end was trimmed by 4 bases and the J gene end by 1 base; junction bases not matched to a gene: 7. Germline lookup yields CDR1 SNHLY and CDR2 FYNNEI. The CDR3 spans 17 residues.

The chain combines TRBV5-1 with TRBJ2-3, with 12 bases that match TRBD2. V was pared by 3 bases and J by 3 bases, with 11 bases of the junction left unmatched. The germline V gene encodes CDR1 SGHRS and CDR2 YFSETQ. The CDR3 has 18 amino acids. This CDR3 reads CASSSTTPGLAGTDTQYF. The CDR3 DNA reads TGCGCCAGCAGCTCGACCACGCCCGGACTAGCGGGAACAGATACGCAGTATTTT.

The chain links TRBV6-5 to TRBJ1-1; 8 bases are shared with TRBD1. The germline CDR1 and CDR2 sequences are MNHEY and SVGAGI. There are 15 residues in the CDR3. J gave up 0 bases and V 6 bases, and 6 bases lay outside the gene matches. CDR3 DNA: TGTGCCAGCAGCTTGGCAGGGGGCATGAACACTGAAGCTTTCTTT. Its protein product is CASSLAGGMNTEAFF.

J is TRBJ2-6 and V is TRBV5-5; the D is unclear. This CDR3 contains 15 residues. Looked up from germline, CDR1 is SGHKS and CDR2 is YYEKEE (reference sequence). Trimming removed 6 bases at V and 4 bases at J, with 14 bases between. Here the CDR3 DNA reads TGTGCCAGCACATTCAAGCTCTCCGGGGCCAACGTCCTGACTTTC. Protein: CASTFKLSGANVLTF.

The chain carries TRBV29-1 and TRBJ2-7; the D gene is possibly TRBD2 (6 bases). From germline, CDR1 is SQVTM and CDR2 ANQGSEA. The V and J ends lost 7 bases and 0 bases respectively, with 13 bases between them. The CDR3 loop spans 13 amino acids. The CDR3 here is CSGSWGDSYEQYF. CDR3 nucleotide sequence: TGCAGCGGGTCGTGGGGGGACTCCTACGAGCAGTACTTC.

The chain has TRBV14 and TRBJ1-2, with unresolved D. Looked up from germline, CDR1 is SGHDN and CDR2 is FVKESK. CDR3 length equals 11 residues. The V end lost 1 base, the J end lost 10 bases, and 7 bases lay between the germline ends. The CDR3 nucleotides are TGTGCCAGCAGCCAAGGAGGGATCTACACCTTC. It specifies CASSQGGIYTF.